The TCR beta chain described here comes from a study of cytomegalovirus exposure and HLA in healthy donors. Vbeta (60) and Jbeta (13) primers were used in the PCR. The method was immunoSEQ multiplex PCR; TCRdb's version includes in-frame clones alone and lacks a portion of them. The sample lists over 90,000 clones, approximately 80% occurring once. The CDR3 is 13 residues long. Per the germline V gene, CDR1 is SGHDN and CDR2 is FVKESK. V was clipped by 2 bases and J by 9 bases, with 13 bases between them. Sequenced: PBMCs. This chain uses TRBV14 with TRBJ1-1; D ambiguous. The TCR sequence derives from a male donor in good health and CMV-seropositive. Written as DNA, the CDR3 is TGTGCCAGCAGCCAAAGTGGTCTGAGAAAAGCTTTCTTT. As protein: CASSQSGLRKAFF.